This TCR beta chain was recorded in a study of type 1 regulatory T cells (dated by TCRdb to 2020 to 2022). For context, the study as a whole: The study characterized an in vitro protocol that generated a Tr1-enriched, alloantigen-specific CD4 T cell product named T-allo10. T-allo10 was under clinical evaluation in patients with hematological malignancies receiving allogeneic hematopoietic stem cell transplantation.

The instrument was an Illumina MiSeq. Using fastp trimming at Q25 and MiXCR clonotype assembly, TCRdb reanalyzed the public sequencing data and kept in-frame beta chains. Rows with one shared CDR3 protein collapse into an entry with the most common genes and DNA. This sample holds just under 65,000 distinct CDR3 sequences; almost 50% were observed only once. Approximately 2.3% of the sample goes to the ten largest clones. A few counts support this clonotype. Its antigen has not been determined. No base quality information exists; no much larger clone differs at one position. The research as a whole found: Compared with non-Tr1 cells, Tr1 cells had a narrower TCR repertoire, and the study took this difference to reflect clonal expansion driven by alloantigen.

The CDR3, from cysteine to phenylalanine, totals 14 residues. Of all the DNA, just the CDR3 is kept, 42 bases in frame from base 1. Trimming at the junction amounts to 5 bases on V and 7 bases on J, and the germline ends lie 17 bases apart. CDR1 and CDR2 were assigned from the germline V gene (reference sequence) as LGHDT and YNNKEL. Source material: cultured non-Tr1 T cells, either the whole culture or a sorted T cell fraction (not recorded which). This sample's cell subset or site label indicates: non-Tr1 population from the T-allo10 product. This receptor was taken from a human donor in good health. The V and J genes are TRBV3-1 and TRBJ1-2; the D segment could be TRBD1, given 6 matching bases. The bases are TGTGCCAGCAGCTCTAGGACAGATCTCTCTGGCTACACCTTC. Translated, it reads CASSSRTDLSGYTF.